This is a list of T cell receptor beta chains from one sample in a study of T cells in Graves' hyperthyroidism and ophthalmopathy. Each CDR3 protein is one row after TCRdb ran MiXCR on the multiplex PCR reads. The sample contains about 640,000 distinct CDR3 sequences, about a fifth of which appear only once. Sequenced input: blood. These receptors were collected from a man in his thirties or forties with Graves' ophthalmopathy. Each CDR3 is given with its conserved first and last residue. D genes are given only for firm matches. Expanded clones are given a class, and other clones once, few, many or no size at all.

clone_size,d_call,v_call,cdr3_length,j_call,cdr3_nt,cdr3_aa
few,NA,TRBV10-3,11,TRBJ2-7,TGTGCCATCAGTGAGAGGCAGAAGAAGTACTTC,CAISERQKKYF
many,NA,TRBV12-3/TRBV12-4,14,TRBJ1-3,TGTGCCAGCAGTTTACGGGGGCCTGGAAACACCATATATTTT,CASSLRGPGNTIYF
many,NA,TRBV20-1,13,TRBJ1-5,TGCAGTGCTAGAGACCAGACGGATCAGCCCCAGCATTTT,CSARDQTDQPQHF
NA,TRBD1,TRBV27,14,TRBJ2-2,TGTGCCAGCAGTTTCCAGACAGGGTTCGGGGAGCTGTTTTTT,CASSFQTGFGELFF
NA,TRBD1,TRBV20-1,14,TRBJ1-4,TGCAGTGCCACCGACAGGAGGGGGCATGAAAAACTGTTTTTT,CSATDRRGHEKLFF
many,TRBD2,TRBV2,12,TRBJ2-1,TGTGCCAGCCGCGGGAGGAGGAATGAGCAGTTCTTC,CASRGRRNEQFF
many,NA,TRBV6-4,15,TRBJ2-3,TGTGCCAGCAGTGACGGGACCACTAGCACAGATACGCAGTATTTT,CASSDGTTSTDTQYF
NA,NA,TRBV30,14,TRBJ1-1,TGTGCCTGGAACCGAGGGGGGGTGAACACTGAAGCTTTCTTT,CAWNRGGVNTEAFF
NA,NA,TRBV7-2,16,TRBJ2-3,TGTGCCAGCAGTAGCCCGACAACCACATTGACAGATACGCAGTATTTT,CASSSPTTTLTDTQYF
once,TRBD1,TRBV28,15,TRBJ1-4,TGTGCCAGCCAATTACCCGGGACAGAGGATGAAAAACTGTTTTTT,CASQLPGTEDEKLFF
few,NA,TRBV6-1,15,TRBJ1-4,TGTGCCAGCAGTTTAACAGGTTATCTTAATGAAAAACTGTTTTTT,CASSLTGYLNEKLFF
NA,NA,TRBV27,14,TRBJ1-6,TGTGCCAGCAGTTTGGGGAGCCTTAATTCACCCCTCCACTTT,CASSLGSLNSPLHF
many,NA,TRBV3-1,15,TRBJ1-2,TGTGCCAGCAGCCAAGGCTTGGACGGCCTTTATGGCTACACCTTC,CASSQGLDGLYGYTF
NA,TRBD1,TRBV6-1,15,TRBJ1-2,TGTGCCGGACCCTTGCCTGACAGGGAGAACTATGGCTACACCTTC,CAGPLPDRENYGYTF
NA,NA,TRBV19,15,TRBJ2-1,TGTGCCAGTAGTATCGGTCAGAGCTCCTACAATGAGCAGTTCTTC,CASSIGQSSYNEQFF
NA,NA,TRBV6-1,14,TRBJ2-7,TGTGCCAGCAGCTCCCGGGGTGGGGCTCCCGAGCAGTACTTC,CASSSRGGAPEQYF
many,NA,TRBV12-3/TRBV12-4,14,TRBJ2-3,TGTGCCAGCAGCCCCCAGGGATTCACAGATACGCAGTATTTT,CASSPQGFTDTQYF
few,TRBD1,TRBV12-5,15,TRBJ2-5,TGTGCTAGTGGTCCGGGACAGGGGGTAACAGAGACCCAGTACTTC,CASGPGQGVTETQYF
NA,NA,TRBV6-1,14,TRBJ2-7,TGTGCCAGCAGTGAATTGGGGATTTCCTACGAGCAGTACTTC,CASSELGISYEQYF
few,NA,TRBV10-1,16,TRBJ2-7,TGCGCCAGCAGTGAGTCAGGCGGGGGCAGCTCCTACGAGCAGTACTTC,CASSESGGGSSYEQYF
many,TRBD2,TRBV7-3,18,TRBJ2-5,TGTGCCAGCAGCTTCACAAAATTCGAGGGGAGGGAGCAAGAGACCCAGTACTTC,CASSFTKFEGREQETQYF
few,NA,TRBV30,17,TRBJ2-7,TGTGCCTGGAGTGCTTTAGGTTTCTGGGCAGACTACTACGAGCAGTACTTC,CAWSALGFWADYYEQYF
many,TRBD1,TRBV7-9,16,TRBJ2-1,TGTGCCAGCAGCTTCCTCCCGGGACAGGGGGTCAATGAGCAGTTCTTC,CASSFLPGQGVNEQFF
NA,NA,TRBV10-3,16,TRBJ2-2,TGTGCCATCAGTGAGTCTGGTAGGACAAACACCGGGGAGCTGTTTTTT,CAISESGRTNTGELFF
NA,NA,TRBV7-6,13,TRBJ2-7,TGTGCCAGCAGCTCGGACAGTTCGAGCGAGCAGTACTTC,CASSSDSSSEQYF
NA,NA,TRBV30,18,TRBJ1-5,TGTGCCTGGAGTAGAAAGAAATCAGCGGCCCCCAGGGATCAGCCCCAGCATTTT,CAWSRKKSAAPRDQPQHF
few,NA,TRBV12-3/TRBV12-4,12,TRBJ2-7,TGTGCCAGCAGCCTGTTTCTGCACGAGCAGTACTTC,CASSLFLHEQYF
NA,NA,TRBV11-2,15,TRBJ2-3,TGTGCCAGCAGCTTAGTTGGCGCGGTCACAGATACGCAGTATTTT,CASSLVGAVTDTQYF
many,NA,TRBV7-2,15,TRBJ1-1,TGTGCCAGCAGCCACCAGGACAGAATGAACACTGAAGCTTTCTTT,CASSHQDRMNTEAFF
few,TRBD1,TRBV12-3/TRBV12-4,18,TRBJ1-5,TGTGCCAGCAGTTTAAGGGGGCCATTCGGAAATAGCAATCAGCCCCAGCATTTT,CASSLRGPFGNSNQPQHF
NA,NA,TRBV5-1,16,TRBJ1-3,TGCGCCAGCAGCTTGGCCCAGCCGGGACCTGGAAACACCATATATTTT,CASSLAQPGPGNTIYF
NA,TRBD2,TRBV6-2/TRBV6-3,14,TRBJ2-7,TGTGCCAGCAGTTGGCTAGCGGGAAACTACGAGCAGTACTTC,CASSWLAGNYEQYF
few,NA,TRBV3-1,10,TRBJ1-2,TGTGCCAGCAGCGCCGCGGGCTACACCTTC,CASSAAGYTF
NA,NA,TRBV29-1,12,TRBJ1-4,TGCAGCGGGACAGCAACTAATGAAAAACTGTTTTTT,CSGTATNEKLFF
few,NA,TRBV29-1,13,TRBJ2-5,TGCAGCGTTGAAGCCGGGAGAGCAGAGACCCAGTACTTC,CSVEAGRAETQYF
few,TRBD2,TRBV10-1,14,TRBJ2-7,TGCGCCAGCAGTGAGGCGGCGGGAGGAAGCGAGCAGTACTTC,CASSEAAGGSEQYF
NA,TRBD2,TRBV18,17,TRBJ2-7,TGTGCCAGCTCACCCGGACTAGCGGGAGAGGTACCCTACGAGCAGTACTTC,CASSPGLAGEVPYEQYF
many,TRBD2,TRBV20-1,14,TRBJ2-3,TGCAGTGCTGACACTAGCGGGAGCACAGATACGCAGTATTTT,CSADTSGSTDTQYF
NA,TRBD2,TRBV4-1,17,TRBJ2-1,TGCGCCAGCAGCCAAGAGTTATTGGGACTAGCCTTCAATGAGCAGTTCTTC,CASSQELLGLAFNEQFF
many,TRBD2,TRBV20-1,14,TRBJ2-1,TGCAGTGCTAGGGTCCCGGGAGGGCTGGGTGAGCAGTTCTTC,CSARVPGGLGEQFF